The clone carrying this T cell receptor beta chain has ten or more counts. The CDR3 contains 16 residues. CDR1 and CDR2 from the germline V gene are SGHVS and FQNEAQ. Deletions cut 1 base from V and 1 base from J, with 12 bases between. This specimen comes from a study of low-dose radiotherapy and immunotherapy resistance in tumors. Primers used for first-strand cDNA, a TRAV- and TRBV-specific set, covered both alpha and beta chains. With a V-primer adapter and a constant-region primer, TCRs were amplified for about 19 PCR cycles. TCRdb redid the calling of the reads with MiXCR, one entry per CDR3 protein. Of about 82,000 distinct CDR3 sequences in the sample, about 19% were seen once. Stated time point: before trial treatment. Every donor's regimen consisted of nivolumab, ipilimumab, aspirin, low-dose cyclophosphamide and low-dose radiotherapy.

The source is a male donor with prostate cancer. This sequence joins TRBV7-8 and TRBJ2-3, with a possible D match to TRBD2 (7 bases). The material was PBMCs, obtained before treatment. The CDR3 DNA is TGTGCCAGCAGCTTAGGGGCGGGGGCGCGCACAGATACGCAGTATTTT. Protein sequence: CASSLGAGARTDTQYF.